This T cell receptor (beta chain) is drawn from a study of blood T cell repertoires in COVID-19. As for the study in general: T cells, B-cell-depleted T cells, or PBMCs provided the cDNA or gDNA that served as material.

Sequenced by immunoSEQ multiplex PCR; TCRdb stores in-frame clones only, minus some. This table has a few hundred thousand clones, 85% appearing once. Germline CDR1 and CDR2: MNHNS and SASEGT. This CDR3 comprises 14 residues. Trimming removed 0 bases from V and 16 bases from J, with 16 bases in between. The sequenced sample consisted of peripheral blood. The receptor's source is a woman aged 18-35 years with acute or convalescent COVID-19. The chain combines TRBV6-1 with TRBJ1-6, with D tentatively TRBD1 (6 bases). CDR3 nucleotide sequence: TGTGCCAGCAGTGAAGCCTGGACAGACCCTTCACTCCACTTT. It yields the protein CASSEAWTDPSLHF.